The source of this T cell receptor (beta chain) is a study of regulatory T cells in long-lasting Graves disease. The CDR3 runs to 16 residues. Trimming removed 0 bases from V and 7 bases from J, with 18 bases in between. Germline-derived CDR1 and CDR2 are KGHSH and LQKENI. Both iRepertoire HTBI primers and Arm-PCR of CDR3 regions were used to build the TCR beta libraries. Source study methods: The samples included 60 to 65 TRBV and more than 12 TRBJ segments. TCRdb called the multiplex PCR reads again in MiXCR, with one record for every CDR3 protein. These V and J calls are TCRdb output, not the study's own analysis. Here the sample spans roughly 400,000 distinct CDR3 sequences, approximately 16% being singletons. This clonotype appeared a few times. Noted time point: newly diagnosed GD, antithyroid drugs for less than 3 months. Extracted RNA from PBMCs served as the source of the TCR library. The same data also contributed to another study, on T cells in Graves' hyperthyroidism and ophthalmopathy.

The chain uses TRBV18 and TRBJ1-1, with a weak D call TRBD1 (6 bases). The sequencing used peripheral blood mononuclear cells (PBMCs), collected at new diagnosis, from a patient treated with antithyroid drugs. The source is a woman aged 40 to 49 with Graves disease. The CDR3 coding sequence is TGTGCCAGCTCACCACCGGTGGACAGATCCCCTGATGAAGCTTTCTTT. Amino acids: CASSPPVDRSPDEAFF.